The 26 T cell receptor beta chains in this list originate from one sample, sequenced in a study of cytomegalovirus exposure and HLA in healthy donors. PCR used 60 Vbeta primers and 13 Jbeta primers. Profiling relied on immunoSEQ multiplex PCR, and the TCRdb table lists in-frame clones only, not all of them. The sample consists of around 94,000 clones, approximately 84% of them appearing once. Sample: PBMCs. The receptors here all came from a man aged 18 to 30 in good health and CMV-seronegative.

This clone appeared once. The rearrangement uses TRBV28 and TRBJ1-2; possibly TRBD1 for D (6 bases). Germline V lookup: CDR1 MDHEN, CDR2 SYDVKM. Between the trimmed V and J ends, which lost 4 bases and 3 bases, there was a span of 15 bases. This CDR3 contains 15 residues. The CDR3 is CASSSTGGFYYGYTF. The CDR3 DNA sequence: TGTGCCAGCAGTTCGACGGGGGGCTTCTACTATGGCTACACCTTC.

The chain joins TRBV9 to TRBJ1-1, with TRBD1 as a possible D gene (5 bases). V lost 0 bases and J lost 5, with 14 bases in between. This CDR3 has 15 amino acids. Germline assignment: CDR1 SGDLS and CDR2 YYNGEE. The CDR3 reads CASSVAAGVRTEAFF. CDR3 coding DNA: TGTGCCAGCAGCGTAGCTGCGGGGGTGAGGACTGAAGCTTTCTTT.

CDR3 coding DNA: TGTGCCAGCAGCTTAACGCGGGAAGTTGAGCAGTTCTTC. As protein: CASSLTREVEQFF. The rearrangement links TRBV7-3 to TRBJ2-1; tentative D call: TRBD2 (6 bases). The V end was cut by 0 bases, the J end by 9 bases, with 9 bases between. From germline, CDR1 is SGHTA and CDR2 FQGTGA. The CDR3 loop spans 13 amino acids.

The chain is built from TRBV30 and TRBJ1-1; TRBD1 matches 8 bases. The germline V gene has CDR1 GTSNPN and CDR2 SVGIG (reference sequence). This CDR3 spans 16 amino acids. With V trimmed by 0 bases and J by 5 bases, 11 bases remained unmatched. CDR3 DNA: TGTGCCTGGAGTGTCCTTGCCGGGACAGGTTCGACTGAAGCTTTCTTT. It codes for CAWSVLAGTGSTEAFF.

The J gene is TRBJ2-3, the V gene TRBV6-4; D is uncertain. Trimming pared 2 bases from V and 0 bases from J, leaving 3 bases between. Germline V gene sequence: CDR1 MRHNA, CDR2 SNTAGT. CDR3 length: 13 residues. The CDR3: CASSDTSTDTQYF. CDR3 sequence (DNA): TGTGCCAGCAGTGACACTAGCACAGATACGCAGTATTTT.

This clone was counted a few times. This chain links TRBV5-1 with TRBJ1-2; D is unclear. The length of the CDR3 is 14 residues. The germline CDR1 and CDR2 sequences are SGHRS and YFSETQ. V was cut by 1 base and J by 2 bases, with 9 bases left in between. The CDR3 DNA reads TGCGCCAGCAGCTTGCCAGGATCGAACTATGGCTACACCTTC. It specifies CASSLPGSNYGYTF.

V is TRBV13 and J is TRBJ2-2; 9 bases map to TRBD2. J was trimmed by 0 bases and V by 3 bases; bases with no gene match: 8. This CDR3 comprises 18 residues. Germline V gene sequence: CDR1 PRHDT, CDR2 FYEKMQ (reference sequence). The CDR3 protein is CASSFHPAGGANTGELFF. The CDR3 DNA follows: TGTGCCAGCAGCTTTCATCCAGCGGGAGGCGCGAACACCGGGGAGCTGTTTTTT.

The chain is built from TRBV6-1 and TRBJ1-2; D is possibly TRBD1 (6 bases). The germline V gene has CDR1 MNHNS and CDR2 SASEGT. This CDR3 has 16 amino acids. With 2 bases removed from V and 5 bases from J, the gap between germline ends came to 18 bases. The CDR3 spells CASSERGGTTYYGYTF. CDR3 nucleotide sequence: TGTGCCAGCAGTGAACGGGGGGGGACAACTTATTATGGCTACACCTTC.

The genes are TRBV27 and TRBJ2-1, with 11 bases identical to TRBD2. This CDR3 region has 19 residues. The germline V gene has CDR1 MNHEY and CDR2 SMNVEV (reference sequence). The ends lost 0 bases at V and 9 bases at J; junction bases unmatched: 16. CDR3 sequence reads: CASSLSSNLELAGAGEQFF. The CDR3 nucleotides read TGTGCCAGCAGTTTATCAAGCAATTTAGAACTAGCGGGAGCTGGTGAGCAGTTCTTC.

This clone occurred once. The V and J genes are TRBV2 and TRBJ2-1, with 7 nucleotides matching TRBD2. CDR1 is SNHLY, CDR2 FYNNEI, per germline. J gave up 8 bases and V 3 bases, and 10 bases lay outside the gene matches. This CDR3 has 15 residues. This chain's CDR3 is CASSDEAGVGDEQFF. DNA of the CDR3: TGTGCCAGCAGTGACGAGGCGGGAGTAGGCGATGAGCAGTTCTTC.

The chain joins TRBV30 to TRBJ2-5, with D possibly TRBD1 on 6 matching bases. Trimming left V 2 bases short and J 0 bases short, with 10 bases between. Looked up from germline, CDR1 is GTSNPN and CDR2 is SVGIG (reference sequence). The CDR3 totals 14 residues. Here the CDR3 DNA reads TGTGCCTGGAGTAGCAGGGGATACCAAGAGACCCAGTACTTC. This sequence encodes CAWSSRGYQETQYF.

This clone was recorded only once. The CDR3 bases are TGTGCCATCAGTGAGTCGTTCGGCGGGAGCGGACGACCCACCGGGGAGCTGTTTTTT. This codes for CAISESFGGSGRPTGELFF. The chain employs TRBV10-3 and TRBJ2-2, with 7 bases that match TRBD2. J was trimmed by 4 bases and V by 0 bases; bases with no gene match: 14. Germline V CDR1 and CDR2: ENHRY, SYGVKD. The CDR3 contains 19 residues.

This chain uses TRBV19 with TRBJ2-3; 10 nucleotides line up with TRBD2. The ends lost 1 base at V and 5 bases at J; junction bases unmatched: 0. CDR1 LNHDA and CDR2 SQIVND come from the germline V gene (reference sequence). The length of the CDR3 is 14 residues. This CDR3 reads CASSIASGRDTQYF. In nucleotides, the CDR3 is TGTGCCAGTAGTATAGCTAGCGGGAGAGATACGCAGTATTTT.

The chain links TRBV18 to TRBJ2-7; 10 positions match TRBD2. J gave up 2 bases and V 2 bases, and 6 bases lay outside the gene matches. The CDR3 is 16 residues long. Germline lookup yields CDR1 KGHSH and CDR2 LQKENI. The CDR3 loop reads CASSPRLAGEAYEQYF. Written as DNA, the CDR3 is TGTGCCAGCTCACCAAGGCTAGCGGGAGAGGCCTACGAGCAGTACTTC. The full variable domain, its missing parts supplied by reference TRBV18 and TRBJ2-7, is NAGVMQNPRHLVRRRGQEARLRCSPMKGHSHVYWYRQLPEEGLKFMVYLQKENIIDESGMPKERFSAEFPKEGPSILRIQQVVRGDSAAYFCASSPRLAGEAYEQYFGPGTRLTVT.

This chain connects TRBV30 to TRBJ2-7; 8 bases are shared with TRBD1. CDR1 and CDR2 from the germline V gene are GTSNPN and SVGIG (reference sequence). This CDR3 is 15 amino acids long. V gave up 0 bases and J gave up 0 bases; unmatched junction bases: 4. The CDR3 region is CAWSVGQGSSYEQYF. In nucleotides, the CDR3 is TGTGCCTGGAGTGTCGGACAGGGTTCCTCCTACGAGCAGTACTTC.

V gene TRBV12-5 combines with J gene TRBJ1-1; TRBD1 is a possible D gene (5 bases). Deletions cut 3 bases from V and 4 bases from J, with 9 bases between. In germline, CDR1 is LGHNT, CDR2 FRNRAP. The CDR3 length is 13 residues. Here the CDR3 reads CASGFGGGTEAFF. DNA for the CDR3: TGTGCTAGTGGTTTCGGGGGGGGCACTGAAGCTTTCTTT.

In DNA, the CDR3 is TGTGCCAGCAGTGGCGGGGGCGGTTTGAGCAATCAGCCCCAGCATTTT. The encoded protein is CASSGGGGLSNQPQHF. The chain combines TRBV2 with TRBJ1-5, with D possibly TRBD1 on 6 matching bases. V was pared by 4 bases and J by 1 base, with 14 bases between. This CDR3 region has 16 residues. Germline values: CDR1 SNHLY, CDR2 FYNNEI.

This clone has a handful of counts. The gene calls are TRBV2 and TRBJ2-7; D ambiguous. This CDR3 region has 11 residues. V shed 2 bases and J shed 4 bases, with 3 bases lying between them. From germline, CDR1 is SNHLY and CDR2 FYNNEI. The CDR3 DNA reads as TGTGCCAGCAGTGAACTTTACGAGCAGTACTTC. Amino acids: CASSELYEQYF.

This rearrangement joins TRBV7-2 to TRBJ2-1, with TRBD2 matching 13 bases. The J segment lost 12 bases and the V segment lost 5 bases, leaving 13 bases of the junction unmatched. Germline V gives CDR1 SGHTA, CDR2 FQGNSA. The CDR3 runs 16 residues. This chain's CDR3 is CASSPGTSGTQLRQFF. The CDR3 DNA sequence: TGTGCCAGCAGCCCCGGGACTAGCGGGACCCAGTTACGGCAGTTCTTC.

This clone has a handful of counts. This chain uses TRBV5-1 with TRBJ2-5; 10 bases align to TRBD2. The CDR3 is 15 amino acids. V lost 1 base, J lost 2 bases, and 2 bases stayed unmatched. Germline V CDR1 and CDR2: SGHRS, YFSETQ. The CDR3: CASSLTSGTQETQYF. CDR3 sequence (DNA): TGCGCCAGCAGCTTGACTAGCGGGACACAAGAGACCCAGTACTTC. The variable domain in full, completed from reference TRBV5-1 and TRBJ2-5, reads KAGVTQTPRYLIKTRGQQVTLSCSPISGHRSVSWYQQTPGQGLQFLFEYFSETQRNKGNFPGRFSGRQFSNSRSEMNVSTLELGDSALYLCASSLTSGTQETQYFGPGTRLLVL.

In its sample, this clone was seen a few times. The CDR3: CASSPGPPRVDEQFF. The CDR3 nucleotides are TGTGCCAGCAGCCCCGGACCTCCGAGGGTTGATGAGCAGTTCTTC. This chain uses TRBV7-9 with TRBJ2-1, with D possibly matching TRBD2 (5 bases). Trimming took 5 bases from V and 8 from J, leaving 19 bases between them. The CDR3 contains 15 residues. In germline, CDR1 is SEHNR, CDR2 FQNEAQ (reference sequence).

The chain links TRBV27 to TRBJ1-5, with D possibly matching TRBD1 (5 bases). Trimming stripped 5 bases from V and 1 base from J, with 12 bases between. There are 15 residues in the CDR3. Germline V lookup: CDR1 MNHEY, CDR2 SMNVEV (reference sequence). The CDR3 loop reads CASSRDRASNQPQHF. In DNA form, the CDR3 reads TGTGCCAGCAGTCGAGACAGAGCGAGCAATCAGCCCCAGCATTTT.

The chain combines TRBV5-5 with TRBJ2-7; a possible D gene is TRBD1 (5 bases). Looked up from germline, CDR1 is SGHKS and CDR2 is YYEKEE (reference sequence). The CDR3 loop spans 12 amino acids. V lost 4 bases and J lost 6, with 11 bases in between. The CDR3: CASSEYRGEQYF. CDR3 nucleotides: TGTGCCAGCAGCGAATATAGGGGCGAGCAGTACTTC.

About this clone itself: The same CDR3 also results from other DNA sequences found in this sample. J is TRBJ2-7 and V is TRBV2; D may be TRBD2 (6 bases). Looked up from germline, CDR1 is SNHLY and CDR2 is FYNNEI. The V end lost 4 bases, the J end lost 3 bases, and 7 bases lay between the germline ends. The CDR3 totals 12 residues. For the CDR3, the DNA is TGTGCCAGCAGTGGGGAGGTCTACGAGCAGTACTTC. Translated: CASSGEVYEQYF.

The sample holds a few counts of this clone. The chain has TRBV5-8 and TRBJ2-1; D is unclear. Germline assignment: CDR1 SGHTS and CDR2 YDEGEE. V was shortened by 0 bases and J by 8 bases, with 9 bases between the two germline ends. The CDR3 totals 13 residues. The CDR3 sequence is CASSLVNLDEQFF. CDR3 coding DNA: TGTGCCAGCAGCTTGGTTAATCTCGATGAGCAGTTCTTC. Full variable domain (remainder filled in from reference TRBV5-8 and TRBJ2-1): EAGVTQSPTHLIKTRGQQATLRCSPISGHTSVYWYQQALGLGLQFLLWYDEGEERNRGNFPPRFSGRQFPNYSSELNVNALELEDSALYLCASSLVNLDEQFFGPGTRLTVL.

CDR3 protein: CAISEIGGSTEAFF. CDR3 coding DNA: TGTGCCATCAGTGAAATCGGGGGAAGCACTGAAGCTTTCTTT. The rearrangement uses TRBV10-3 and TRBJ1-1, with D maybe TRBD1 (5 bases). V lost 3 bases and J 4 bases, leaving 12 bases between the germline ends. CDR3 length: 14 amino acids. CDR1 and CDR2 from the germline V gene are ENHRY and SYGVKD.